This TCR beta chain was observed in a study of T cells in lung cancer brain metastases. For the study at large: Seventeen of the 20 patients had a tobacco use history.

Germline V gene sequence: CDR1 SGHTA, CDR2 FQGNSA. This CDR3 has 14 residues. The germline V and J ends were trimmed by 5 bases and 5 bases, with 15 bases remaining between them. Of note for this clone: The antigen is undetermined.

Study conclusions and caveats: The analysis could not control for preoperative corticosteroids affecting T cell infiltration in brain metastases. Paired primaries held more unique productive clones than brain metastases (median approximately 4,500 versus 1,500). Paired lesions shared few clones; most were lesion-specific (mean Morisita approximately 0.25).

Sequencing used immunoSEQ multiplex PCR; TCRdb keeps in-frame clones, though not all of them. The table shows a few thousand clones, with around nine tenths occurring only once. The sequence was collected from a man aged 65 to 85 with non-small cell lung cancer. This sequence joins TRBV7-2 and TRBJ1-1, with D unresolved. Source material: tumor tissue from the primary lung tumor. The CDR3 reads CASSDNLRVTEAFF. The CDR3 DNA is TGTGCCAGCAGCGATAACTTACGGGTAACTGAAGCTTTCTTT.